Listed below are T cell receptor beta chains from one sample, sequenced in a study of CD8 T cells in Susac syndrome. TCRdb redid the calling of the immunoSEQ multiplex PCR reads with MiXCR, one entry per CDR3 protein. The sample holds around 230,000 distinct CDR3 sequences, 90% to 96% seen once. Input material: CD4+ T cells from PBMCs. The receptors come from a human donor with Susac syndrome. CDR3s include the opening cysteine and the closing phenylalanine or tryptophan. A D gene is named only where the DNA matches it firmly. Clone size is given for some rows only: seen once, a few or many times, or a class if the clone is expanded.

D gene	V gene	clone size	J gene	CDR3 DNA	CDR3 protein
.	TRBV2	.	TRBJ1-1	TGTGCCAGCATCGAAGGGAGAAACCGGAACACTGAAGCTTTCTTT	CASIEGRNRNTEAFF
.	TRBV6-2/TRBV6-3	.	TRBJ2-1	TGTGCCAGCAGTGACGACAGGTCGACCAATGAGCAGTTCTTC	CASSDDRSTNEQFF
.	TRBV20-1	.	TRBJ1-2	TGCAGTGCTATCAGGGGCTATGGCTACACCTTC	CSAIRGYGYTF
.	TRBV9	.	TRBJ1-2	TGTGCCAGCAGCGTAAGGACAGACCCTAACTATGGCTACACCTTC	CASSVRTDPNYGYTF
.	TRBV2	.	TRBJ1-2	TGTGCCAGCAGTGATAGACAGCCTAACTATGGCTACACCTTC	CASSDRQPNYGYTF
.	TRBV29-1	.	TRBJ2-2	TGCAGCGTTGAATCGGGCGGGGGCGGATCCGGGGAGCTGTTTTTT	CSVESGGGGSGELFF
.	TRBV20-1	.	TRBJ2-3	TGCAGTGCTAGAGAGGGGCAGGCCCGGACAGATACGCAGTATTTT	CSAREGQARTDTQYF
.	TRBV10-3	.	TRBJ2-5	TGTGCCATCAGTGAGACTACACCTGGGAGAGAGACCCAGTACTTC	CAISETTPGRETQYF
TRBD1	TRBV29-1	.	TRBJ2-1	TGCAGCGTGGGGACAGGGGGCTACTCCTACAATGAGCAGTTCTTC	CSVGTGGYSYNEQFF
TRBD2	TRBV20-1	.	TRBJ2-7	TGCAGTGCCACTCTAGCGGGGTACTCCTACGAGCAGTACTTC	CSATLAGYSYEQYF
TRBD2	TRBV12-3/TRBV12-4	.	TRBJ2-5	TGTGCCAGCAGATCCAGCGGGAGGGAGACCCAGTACTTC	CASRSSGRETQYF
TRBD1	TRBV30	.	TRBJ2-7	TGTGCCTGGAGATCCACAGGGGGCACCTACGAGCAGTACTTC	CAWRSTGGTYEQYF
TRBD1	TRBV7-9	.	TRBJ1-3	TGTGCCAGCAGCTCAATTCCGGGACAGAAAAACTCTGGAAACACCATATATTTT	CASSSIPGQKNSGNTIYF
TRBD2	TRBV29-1	.	TRBJ2-7	TGCAGCGTGGGACTAGCAGTACACGCGGTAGGGTACGAGCAGTACTTC	CSVGLAVHAVGYEQYF
.	TRBV14	.	TRBJ2-7	TGTGCCAGCAGCCAATCCTGGACATTATACGAGCAGTACTTC	CASSQSWTLYEQYF
.	TRBV28	.	TRBJ1-2	TGTGCAAGCGTCTCCGGAGCTTATGGCTACACCTTC	CASVSGAYGYTF
TRBD2	TRBV12-3/TRBV12-4	.	TRBJ2-7	TGTGCCAGCAGTCATAGCGGGAGAGGGGTCGAGCAGTACTTC	CASSHSGRGVEQYF
.	TRBV2	.	TRBJ1-2	TGTGCCAGCAGTGAGTCAACAGGGAACTATGGCTACACCTTC	CASSESTGNYGYTF
.	TRBV29-1	.	TRBJ1-1	TGCAGCGTTGACACGGACAACACTGAAGCTTTCTTT	CSVDTDNTEAFF
.	TRBV6-1	.	TRBJ2-3	TGTGCCAGCGCTAGTGGTAAGGCGTCCACAGATACGCAGTATTTT	CASASGKASTDTQYF
.	TRBV29-1	.	TRBJ2-3	TGCAGCGTTGTCCTCGGACAGTCAGCTAGCACAGATACGCAGTATTTT	CSVVLGQSASTDTQYF
TRBD2	TRBV30	.	TRBJ2-7	TGTGCCTGGAAGACTAGCGGAACCTACGAGCAGTACTTC	CAWKTSGTYEQYF
.	TRBV29-1	.	TRBJ1-2	TGCAGCGTCCCGGGCCTCGCGGGATTCTGGGGCTACACCTTC	CSVPGLAGFWGYTF
TRBD1	TRBV30	.	TRBJ2-5	TGTGCCTGGAGCCGGGACAGGGTGCAGGAGACCCAGTACTTC	CAWSRDRVQETQYF
.	TRBV20-1	.	TRBJ1-5	TGCAGTGCCCTACCCGGGATGGGGGCCAATCAGCCCCAGCATTTT	CSALPGMGANQPQHF
TRBD2	TRBV20-1	.	TRBJ2-1	TGCAGTGCTAGGAGCCTAGCGGGAGGGCCCTCCCCACCCCCTACCTACAATGAGCAGTTCTTC	CSARSLAGGPSPPPTYNEQFF
.	TRBV3-1	.	TRBJ2-2	TGTGCCAGCAGCCAAGGTCGGACCGGGGAGCTGTTTTTT	CASSQGRTGELFF
.	TRBV24-1	.	TRBJ1-2	TGTGCCACCAGTGGGGGGGAAGACAACGACTATGGCTACACCTTC	CATSGGEDNDYGYTF
.	TRBV4-2	.	TRBJ2-7	TGTGCCAGCAGCCCCAGGCGCGGCGGCGAGCAGTACTTC	CASSPRRGGEQYF
.	TRBV11-3	.	TRBJ1-4	TGTGCCAGCAGCTCTATAGGCAGCTCTTTTGGTGAAAAACTGTTTTTT	CASSSIGSSFGEKLFF
TRBD2	TRBV20-1	.	TRBJ2-5	TGCAGTGCTAGAGACTGGACTAGCGGGACGTACCAAGAGACCCAGTACTTC	CSARDWTSGTYQETQYF
.	TRBV29-1	.	TRBJ2-4	TGCAGCGCCGAGTCGGGTTCCATGAACATTCAGTACTTC	CSAESGSMNIQYF
TRBD1	TRBV27	.	TRBJ2-7	TGTGCCAGCAGTTCCATACTAGGACAGGGTTCCTACGAGCAGTACTTC	CASSSILGQGSYEQYF
.	TRBV12-3/TRBV12-4	.	TRBJ1-3	TGTGCCAGCAGTTTCGGTCGGGGGCCTTCCGCCGGTAGAAACACCATATATTTT	CASSFGRGPSAGRNTIYF
.	TRBV29-1	.	TRBJ2-3	TGCAGCGGCGGCTTTCACCTCGGCACAGATACGCAGTATTTT	CSGGFHLGTDTQYF
TRBD1	TRBV11-2	once	TRBJ2-2	TGTGCCAGCAGCTTAACAGGGGGAGGCGGGGAGCTGTTTTTT	CASSLTGGGGELFF
.	TRBV30	.	TRBJ1-2	TGTGCCTGGAGCCTCTTTCCGGGGCCCTATGGCTACACCTTC	CAWSLFPGPYGYTF
.	TRBV2	.	TRBJ2-6	TGTGCCAGCGGAGGTAGGGCCAACGTCCTGACTTTC	CASGGRANVLTF
.	TRBV7-8	once	TRBJ1-3	TGTGCCAGCAGCTCCGGGTCGGGCACGGACACCATATATTTT	CASSSGSGTDTIYF
.	TRBV2	once	TRBJ2-5	TGTGCCAGCAGGGTAGGAGTTGACCAAGAGACCCAGTACTTC	CASRVGVDQETQYF
.	TRBV4-2	.	TRBJ1-1	TGTGCCAGCAGCCCCAATGACAGGACCAACACTGAAGCTTTCTTT	CASSPNDRTNTEAFF
TRBD1	TRBV30	.	TRBJ1-4	TGTGCCTGGACAGGGGGCGCTGACGAAAAACTGTTTTTT	CAWTGGADEKLFF
.	TRBV28	.	TRBJ2-7	TGTGCCAGCATCCCCCGGGACTCATCCTACGAGCAGTACTTC	CASIPRDSSYEQYF
TRBD2	TRBV12-3/TRBV12-4	.	TRBJ2-1	TGTGCCAGCATTCCTCGGGAGGCCTACAATGAGCAGTTCTTC	CASIPREAYNEQFF